The entry that follows covers one T cell receptor (beta chain) sequence. The V and J ends lost 0 bases and 5 bases respectively, with 23 bases between them. CDR3 length: 18 amino acids. The V gene's germline CDR1 is SGHDT and CDR2 YYEEEE. The record originates from a study of OX40 agonist ivuxolimab in advanced cancers. TCRdb keeps only in-frame clones here, not all; method: immunoSEQ multiplex PCR. The sample contains about 71,000 clones, about 94% of which appear only once. This receptor was taken from an adult with an advanced solid tumor such as melanoma, head and neck, liver or kidney cancer. Sequenced material: CD4+ or CD8+ T cells sorted from blood, taken in a trial of the OX40 agonist ivuxolimab. This sequence joins TRBV5-6 and TRBJ1-2, with D perhaps TRBD1 (6 bases). The CDR3 DNA reads as TGTGCCAGCAGCTTGGGATGGACAGAAAGGGATAAAGGGTATGGCTACACCTTC. Its protein is CASSLGWTERDKGYGYTF. The variable domain in full, with the rest retrieved from reference TRBV5-6 and TRBJ1-2, is DAGVTQSPTHLIKTRGQQVTLRCSPKSGHDTVSWYQQALGQGPQFIFQYYEEEERQRGNFPDRFSGHQFPNYSSELNVNALLLGDSALYLCASSLGWTERDKGYGYTFGSGTRLTVV.